This is a list of T cell receptor beta chains from one sample in a study of T cell responses to AZD1222 COVID-19 vaccine. Generated by immunoSEQ multiplex PCR, the TCRdb table keeps only in-frame clones and is missing some. The sample contains some 130,000 clones, 90% to 95% of which appear only once. This specimen consisted of peripheral blood, obtained 28 days after the second AZD1222 dose. The receptors stem from an adult who received the AZD1222 COVID-19 vaccine. The conserved cysteine and the conserved F or W are not part of the CDR3 here.

ASSPRPPMAAF	TRBV7-2	TRBJ1-1	11
ASRSGGEKLF	TRBV28	TRBJ1-4	10
ASRNGHGYT	TRBV19	TRBJ1-2	9
ASSQALSGGNTGELF	TRBV4-1	TRBJ2-2	15
ASSLPVSGANVLT	TRBV7-2	TRBJ2-6	13
AIWGDRVGTEAF	TRBV10-3	TRBJ1-1	12
ATSDLGTTNEKLF	TRBV24-1	TRBJ1-4	13
AIRQGEQETQY	TRBV10-3	TRBJ2-5	11
ASSQAQSREQY	TRBV3-1/TRBV3-2	TRBJ2-7	11
ASSLLSQGSRGYT	TRBV27	TRBJ1-2	13
ASSLNLGQGSSEAF	TRBV7-2	TRBJ1-1	14
ASSQPRDSPYTEAF	TRBV11-1	TRBJ1-1	14
ASRVQDQPQH	TRBV28	TRBJ1-5	10
ATSRVQRTRFEAF	TRBV15	TRBJ1-1	13
ASSLVREGNEQY	TRBV11-2	TRBJ2-7	12
ASSGGQRNTEAF	TRBV2	TRBJ1-1	12
ASSAYYDHTQY	TRBV7-3	TRBJ2-3	11
ASSLLRVGFNYEQY	TRBV7-8	TRBJ2-7	14
ASSQTSIQY	TRBV14	TRBJ2-4	9
ASSVGPGAASSYEQY	TRBV9	TRBJ2-7	15
ASRGGREYTGELF	TRBV2	TRBJ2-2	13
ASSQGTSGAETQY	TRBV14	TRBJ2-5	13
ASTQSGDTQY	TRBV12-3/TRBV12-4	TRBJ2-3	10
ASSQDLHRVRQPQH	TRBV14	TRBJ1-5	14
ASTFYGTANQPQH	TRBV19	TRBJ1-5	13
ASSPGRNQPQH	TRBV18	TRBJ1-5	11
ASSYGDRSLYGYT	TRBV6-5	TRBJ1-2	13
ASSLGSGGTLNEQF	TRBV5-4	TRBJ2-1	14
ASSQEGRGNYNEQF	TRBV3-1/TRBV3-2	TRBJ2-1	14
ASSSRLAGGSSNPYEQY	TRBV3-1/TRBV3-2	TRBJ2-7	17
ASSYRGQASEAF	TRBV6-2/TRBV6-3	TRBJ1-1	12
SASSGTGNTIY	TRBV20-1	TRBJ1-3	11
SVVGTSLYEQF	TRBV29-1	TRBJ2-1	11
ASSRLARTDSNQPQH	TRBV18	TRBJ1-5	15
ASSRRVRDRVIMAGELF	TRBV7-9	TRBJ2-2	17
ASSPRWGAGGYNEQF	TRBV9	TRBJ2-1	15
ASSSDWTGVNSPLH	TRBV2	TRBJ1-6	14
AISDSEGRRGYT	TRBV10-3	TRBJ1-2	12
ASSQPTGSHYGYT	TRBV4-1	TRBJ1-2	13
ASRRGAGSETGELF	TRBV7-3	TRBJ2-2	14
ASSLSSFGGLNNEQF	TRBV5-1	TRBJ2-1	15
ASSPDSSYNEQF	TRBV14	TRBJ2-1	12
ASSFPGQASGANVLT	TRBV7-8	TRBJ2-6	15
AAARTEYGYT	TRBV19	TRBJ1-2	10
ASSEGRGAASEAF	TRBV6-1	TRBJ1-1	13
ASSQEGRQGRGEKLF	TRBV3-1/TRBV3-2	TRBJ1-4	15
ASSMWAGSGNQPQH	TRBV28	TRBJ1-5	14
AWSWGAGTYGYT	TRBV30	TRBJ1-2	12
ASSEWGEQY	TRBV6-1	TRBJ2-7	9
ASSQAVTSSTGELF	TRBV3-1/TRBV3-2	TRBJ2-2	14
ASSLGRSYEQY	TRBV19	TRBJ2-7	11
ASSPWESNQPQH	TRBV7-9	TRBJ1-5	12
ASSQEVWLAGASRSEQY	TRBV3-1/TRBV3-2	TRBJ2-7	17